Described below is a single TCR beta chain sequence and its context. This clone was found once. The specificity of this receptor is unknown. No base qualities exist here, and no much larger clone lies one base off it. The record originates from a study of T cell changes during pregnancy in multiple sclerosis (dated by TCRdb to about 2019). Context from the whole study: The study examined how the T cell repertoire changed over the course of pregnancy in women with multiple sclerosis.

The library was built by means of the immunoSEQ multiplex PCR assay. The clones in this table, taken by TCRdb from immuneACCESS, are in-frame only. Not every clone is retained; where verified, under half of the shortfall comes from an unresolved V gene, and the cause of the rest is unknown. This sample is represented by roughly 34,000 clones; around 90% of them were singletons. Together, the top ten hold around 3.4% of the sample. The CDR3, cysteine through phenylalanine, is 12 amino acids long. Only CDR3 DNA is held: 36 bases, read in frame from base 1. The CDR1 and CDR2 encoded by the germline V gene are KGHSY and FQNENV. V gives up 4 bases and J gives up 7 bases, and the segment between their germline ends measures 10 bases.

The source of this sequence is a female donor with multiple sclerosis, enrolled in a pregnancy study. In this chain, TRBV16 is recombined with TRBJ1-2, with the D gene not clear enough to name. The source was CD8+ T cells from peripheral blood mononuclear cells, collected in the third trimester of pregnancy. The CDR3 loop reads CASSPADSGYTF. The DNA sequence is given as TGTGCCAGCAGCCCCGCTGACTCTGGCTACACCTTC.